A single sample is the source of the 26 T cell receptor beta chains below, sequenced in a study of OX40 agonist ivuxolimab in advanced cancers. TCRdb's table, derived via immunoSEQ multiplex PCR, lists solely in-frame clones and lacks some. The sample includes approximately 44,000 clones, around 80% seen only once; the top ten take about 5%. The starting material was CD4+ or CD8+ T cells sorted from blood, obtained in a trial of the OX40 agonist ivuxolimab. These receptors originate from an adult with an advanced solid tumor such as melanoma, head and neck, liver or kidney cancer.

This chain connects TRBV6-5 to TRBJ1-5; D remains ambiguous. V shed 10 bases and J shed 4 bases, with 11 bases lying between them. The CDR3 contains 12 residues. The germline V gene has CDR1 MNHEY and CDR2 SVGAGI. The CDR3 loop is CATGKGNQPQHF. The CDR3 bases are TGTGCCACCGGGAAAGGAAATCAGCCCCAGCATTTT.

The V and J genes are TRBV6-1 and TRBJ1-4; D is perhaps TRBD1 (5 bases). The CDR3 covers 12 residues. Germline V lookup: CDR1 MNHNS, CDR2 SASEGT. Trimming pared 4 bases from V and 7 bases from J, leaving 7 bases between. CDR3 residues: CASSGGGEKLFF. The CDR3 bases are TGTGCCAGCAGTGGGGGGGGTGAAAAACTGTTTTTT.

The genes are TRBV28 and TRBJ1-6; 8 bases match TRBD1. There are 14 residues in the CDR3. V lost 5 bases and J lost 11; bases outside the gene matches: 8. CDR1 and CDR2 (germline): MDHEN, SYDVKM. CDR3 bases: TGTGCCAGCAGTCCTAGGACAGGGAGGACACCCCTCCACTTT. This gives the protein CASSPRTGRTPLHF.

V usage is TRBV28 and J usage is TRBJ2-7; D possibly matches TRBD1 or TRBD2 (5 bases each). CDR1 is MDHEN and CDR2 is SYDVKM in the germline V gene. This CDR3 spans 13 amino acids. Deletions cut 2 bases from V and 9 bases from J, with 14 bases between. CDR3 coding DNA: TGTGCCAGCAGTTTAGACTCCTGGGGGACGCAGTACTTC. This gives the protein CASSLDSWGTQYF.

CDR3 nucleotides: TGTGCCAGCAGCCGGCGCTCTGGGGCCAACGTCCTGACTTTC. It translates to CASSRRSGANVLTF. The chain links TRBV28 to TRBJ2-6, with D uncertain. Germline CDR1 is MDHEN and CDR2 is SYDVKM. V was clipped by 6 bases and J by 0 bases, with 6 bases between them. CDR3 length: 14 amino acids.

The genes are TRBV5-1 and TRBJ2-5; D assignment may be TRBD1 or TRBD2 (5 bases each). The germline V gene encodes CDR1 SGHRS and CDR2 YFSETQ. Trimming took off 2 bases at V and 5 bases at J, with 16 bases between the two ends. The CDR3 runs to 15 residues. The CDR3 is CASSFQGTSRETQYF. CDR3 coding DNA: TGCGCCAGCAGCTTTCAAGGGACCTCCCGGGAGACCCAGTACTTC. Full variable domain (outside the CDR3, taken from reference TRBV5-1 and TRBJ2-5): KAGVTQTPRYLIKTRGQQVTLSCSPISGHRSVSWYQQTPGQGLQFLFEYFSETQRNKGNFPGRFSGRQFSNSRSEMNVSTLELGDSALYLCASSFQGTSRETQYFGPGTRLLVL.

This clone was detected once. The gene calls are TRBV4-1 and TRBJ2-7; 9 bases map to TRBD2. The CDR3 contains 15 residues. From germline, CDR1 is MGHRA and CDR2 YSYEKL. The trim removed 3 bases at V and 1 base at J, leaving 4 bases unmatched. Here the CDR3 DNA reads TGCGCCAGCAGCCACCAGACTAGCGGATCCTACGAGCAGTACTTC. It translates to CASSHQTSGSYEQYF.

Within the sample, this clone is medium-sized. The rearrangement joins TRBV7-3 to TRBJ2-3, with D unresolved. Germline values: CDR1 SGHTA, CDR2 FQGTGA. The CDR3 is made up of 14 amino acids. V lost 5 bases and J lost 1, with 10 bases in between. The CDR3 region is CASSPTPRTDTQYF. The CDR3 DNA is TGTGCCAGCAGCCCGACACCCCGCACAGATACGCAGTATTTT.

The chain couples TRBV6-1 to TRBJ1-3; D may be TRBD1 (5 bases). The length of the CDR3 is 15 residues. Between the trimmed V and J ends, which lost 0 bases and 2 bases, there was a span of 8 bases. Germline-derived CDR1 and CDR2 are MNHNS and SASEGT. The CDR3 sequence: CASSEAPRAGNTIYF. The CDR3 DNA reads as TGTGCCAGCAGTGAAGCGCCCAGGGCTGGAAACACCATATATTTT.

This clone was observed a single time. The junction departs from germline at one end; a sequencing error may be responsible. The CDR3 loop is CASSLWRYTEQFF. CDR3 nucleotides: TGTGCCAGCAGCTTATGGCGGTACACTGAGCAGTTCTTC. V is TRBV11-2 and J is TRBJ2-1; D unresolved. Germline V lookup: CDR1 SGHAT, CDR2 FQNNGV. This CDR3 region has 13 residues. The complete variable domain, with remaining parts taken from reference TRBV11-2 and TRBJ2-1, reads EAGVAQSPRYKIIEKRQSVAFWCNPISGHATLYWYQQILGQGPKLLIQFQNNGVVDDSQLPKDRFSAERLKGVDSTLKIQPAKLEDSAVYLCASSLWRYTEQFFGPGTRLTVL.

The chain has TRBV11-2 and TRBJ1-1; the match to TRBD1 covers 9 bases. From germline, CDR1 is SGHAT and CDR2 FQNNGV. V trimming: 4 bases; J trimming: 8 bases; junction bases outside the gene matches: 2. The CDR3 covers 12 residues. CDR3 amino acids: CASSSDRGEAFF. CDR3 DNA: TGTGCCAGCAGCTCGGACAGGGGAGAAGCTTTCTTT.

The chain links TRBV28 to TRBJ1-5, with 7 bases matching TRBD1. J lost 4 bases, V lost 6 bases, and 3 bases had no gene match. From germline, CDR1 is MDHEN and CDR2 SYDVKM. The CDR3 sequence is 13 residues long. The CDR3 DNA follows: TGTGCCAGCAGGGGACAGCTGAATCAGCCCCAGCATTTT. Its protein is CASRGQLNQPQHF.

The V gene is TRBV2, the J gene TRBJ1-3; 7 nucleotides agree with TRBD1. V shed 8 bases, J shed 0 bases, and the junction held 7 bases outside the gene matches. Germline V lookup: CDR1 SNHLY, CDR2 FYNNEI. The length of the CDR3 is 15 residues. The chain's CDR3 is CASRGQLGSGNTIYF. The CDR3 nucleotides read TGTGCCAGCCGGGGACAGCTTGGCTCTGGAAACACCATATATTTT.

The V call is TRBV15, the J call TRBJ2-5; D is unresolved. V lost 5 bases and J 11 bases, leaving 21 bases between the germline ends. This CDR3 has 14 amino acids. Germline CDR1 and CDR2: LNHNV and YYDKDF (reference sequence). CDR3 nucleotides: TGTGCCACCAGCTCCCGAGAGACCACCAGGTTTCAGTACTTC. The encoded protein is CATSSRETTRFQYF.

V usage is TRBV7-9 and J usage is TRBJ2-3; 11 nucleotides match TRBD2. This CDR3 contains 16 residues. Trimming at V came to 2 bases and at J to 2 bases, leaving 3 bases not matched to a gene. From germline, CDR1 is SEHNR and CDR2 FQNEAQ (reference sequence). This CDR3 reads CASSLLAGGLTDTQYF. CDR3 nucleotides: TGTGCCAGCAGCTTACTAGCGGGAGGACTCACAGATACGCAGTATTTT.

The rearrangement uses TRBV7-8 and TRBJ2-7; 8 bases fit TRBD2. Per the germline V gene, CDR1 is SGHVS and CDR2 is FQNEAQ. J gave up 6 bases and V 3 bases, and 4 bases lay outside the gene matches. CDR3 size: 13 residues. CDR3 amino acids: CASSFPGGGEQYF. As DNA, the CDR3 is TGTGCCAGCAGCTTCCCCGGGGGGGGCGAGCAGTACTTC.

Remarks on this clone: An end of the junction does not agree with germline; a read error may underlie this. The CDR3 region is CASSLAPAGVYNEHFF. In DNA, the CDR3 is TGTGCCAGCAGCTTAGCGCCAGCGGGGGTCTACAATGAGCATTTCTTC. The rearrangement links TRBV7-2 to TRBJ2-1, with 8 positions matching TRBD2. Germline CDR1 SGHTA, CDR2 FQGNSA. There are 16 residues in the CDR3.

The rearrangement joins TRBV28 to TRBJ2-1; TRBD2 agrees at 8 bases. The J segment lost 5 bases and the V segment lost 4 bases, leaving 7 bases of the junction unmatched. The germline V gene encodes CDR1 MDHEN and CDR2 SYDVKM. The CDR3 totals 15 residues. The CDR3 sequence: CASSSWTSSDNEQFF. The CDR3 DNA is TGTGCCAGCAGTTCGTGGACTAGCAGTGACAATGAGCAGTTCTTC.

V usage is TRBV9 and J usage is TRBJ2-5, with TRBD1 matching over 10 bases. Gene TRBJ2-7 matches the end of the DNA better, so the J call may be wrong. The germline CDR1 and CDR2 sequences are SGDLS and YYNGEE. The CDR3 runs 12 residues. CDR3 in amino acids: CASSGDRGEQYF. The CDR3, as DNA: TGTGCCAGCAGCGGGGACAGGGGCGAGCAGTACTTC.

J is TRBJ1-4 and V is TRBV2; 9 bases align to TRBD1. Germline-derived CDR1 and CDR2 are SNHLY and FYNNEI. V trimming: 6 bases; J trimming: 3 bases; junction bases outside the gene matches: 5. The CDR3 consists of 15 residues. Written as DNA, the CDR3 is TGTGCCAGCAGAGGACAGGGGAAGGCTAATGAAAAACTGTTTTTT. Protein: CASRGQGKANEKLFF.

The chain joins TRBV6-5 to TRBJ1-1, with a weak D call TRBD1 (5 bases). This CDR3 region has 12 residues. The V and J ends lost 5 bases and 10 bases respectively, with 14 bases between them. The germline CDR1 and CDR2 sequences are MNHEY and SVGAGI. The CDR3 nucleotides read TGTGCCAGCAGTCCCCTGGGGGGGGTAGCTTTCTTT. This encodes CASSPLGGVAFF.

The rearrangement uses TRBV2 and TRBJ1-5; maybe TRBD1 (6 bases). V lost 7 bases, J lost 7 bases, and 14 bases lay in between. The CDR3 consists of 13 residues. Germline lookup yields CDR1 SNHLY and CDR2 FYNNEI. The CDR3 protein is CASTRQAEQPQHF. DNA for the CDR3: TGTGCCAGCACCCGACAGGCAGAACAGCCCCAGCATTTT.

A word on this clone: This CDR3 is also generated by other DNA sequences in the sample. The CDR3 nucleotides read TGCGCCAGCAGCTTGGAGGGGCCTGAAGCTTTCTTT. It translates to CASSLEGPEAFF. V usage is TRBV5-1 and J usage is TRBJ1-1; TRBD1 is a possible D gene (5 bases). The CDR3 is 12 amino acids. The germline V gene has CDR1 SGHRS and CDR2 YFSETQ. V was cut by 0 bases and J by 6 bases, with 6 bases left in between.

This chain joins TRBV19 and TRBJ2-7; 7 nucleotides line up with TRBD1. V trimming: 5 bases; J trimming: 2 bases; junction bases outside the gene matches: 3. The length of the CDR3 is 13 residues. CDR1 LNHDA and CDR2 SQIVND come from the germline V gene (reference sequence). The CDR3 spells CASSLGQTYEQYF. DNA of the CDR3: TGTGCCAGTAGTTTGGGACAGACCTACGAGCAGTACTTC. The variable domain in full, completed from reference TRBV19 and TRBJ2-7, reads DGGITQSPKYLFRKEGQNVTLSCEQNLNHDAMYWYRQDPGQGLRLIYYSQIVNDFQKGDIAEGYSVSREKKESFPLTVTSAQKNPTAFYLCASSLGQTYEQYFGPGTRLTVT.

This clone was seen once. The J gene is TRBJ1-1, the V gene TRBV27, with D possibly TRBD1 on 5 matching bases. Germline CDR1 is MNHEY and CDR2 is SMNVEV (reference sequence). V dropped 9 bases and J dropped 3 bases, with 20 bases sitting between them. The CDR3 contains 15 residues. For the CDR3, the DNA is TGTGCCAGTTTCAGGGAACCATCCCTGTACACTGAAGCTTTCTTT. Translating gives CASFREPSLYTEAFF.

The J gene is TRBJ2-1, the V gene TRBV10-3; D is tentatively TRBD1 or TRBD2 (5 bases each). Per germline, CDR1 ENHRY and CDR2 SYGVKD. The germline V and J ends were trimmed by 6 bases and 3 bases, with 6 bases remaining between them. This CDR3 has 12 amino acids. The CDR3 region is CAIRGVYNEQFF. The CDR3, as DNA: TGTGCCATCAGGGGGGTCTACAATGAGCAGTTCTTC.